This T cell receptor (beta chain) was documented in a study of blood T cell repertoires in COVID-19. Study-wide background: Spain, Italy and the United States supplied samples that represented acute and convalescent COVID-19. T cells, B-cell-depleted T cells, or PBMCs supplied cDNA or gDNA.

How the authors handled the data: Scientists estimated how many nucleated cells there were by amplifying reference gene primers. Profiled with immunoSEQ multiplex PCR; TCRdb holds only in-frame clones, not every one. V and J calls and clone size are those listed in that table; D and trimming were worked out from the DNA. The data hold roughly 410,000 clones, with about 89% observed a single time. The CDR3 totals 16 residues. Per germline, CDR1 MGHRA and CDR2 YSYEKL. V was clipped by 3 bases and J by 2 bases; unmatched bases: 8. Seattle cases were enrolled at active infection and followed longitudinally.

Material: peripheral blood. The TCR was taken from a woman aged 60-75 years with COVID-19, enrolled during active disease. This rearrangement joins TRBV4-1 to TRBJ1-1; 8 bases align to TRBD1. The CDR3 here is CASSHLDRDSNTEAFF. As DNA, the CDR3 is TGCGCCAGCAGCCACTTGGACAGGGACAGCAACACTGAAGCTTTCTTT.